These 27 T cell receptor beta chains came from one sample sequenced in a study of T cell changes during pregnancy in multiple sclerosis. Here immunoSEQ multiplex PCR was the method, and the copy in TCRdb shows in-frame clones only, minus some. The sample holds about 53,000 clones, around nine tenths seen once. The material sequenced was CD4+ T cells from peripheral blood mononuclear cells, taken in the third trimester of pregnancy. These receptors were collected from a female donor with multiple sclerosis, enrolled in a pregnancy study.

The V call is TRBV7-9, the J call TRBJ1-1; 7 bases match TRBD1. Trimming took 3 bases from V and 2 from J; bases not matched to a gene: 6. CDR1 SEHNR and CDR2 FQNEAQ come from the germline V gene (reference sequence). The CDR3 consists of 15 residues. This CDR3 reads CASSFSAGGNTEAFF. CDR3 coding DNA: TGTGCCAGCAGCTTCTCGGCAGGGGGAAACACTGAAGCTTTCTTT.

The gene calls are TRBV5-6 and TRBJ2-7; D unresolved. Trimming pared 0 bases from V and 3 bases from J, leaving 10 bases between. The V gene's germline CDR1 is SGHDT and CDR2 YYEEEE. The CDR3 has 14 residues. CDR3 in DNA: TGTGCCAGCAGCTTGGAAATGGAGTACTACGAGCAGTACTTC. Its translation is CASSLEMEYYEQYF.

This CDR3 is CASQIMGLYTDTQYF. As DNA, the CDR3 is TGTGCCAGCCAAATTATGGGACTCTACACAGATACGCAGTATTTT. The chain combines TRBV2 with TRBJ2-3; D might be TRBD2 (6 bases). V was pared by 8 bases and J by 2 bases, with 17 bases between. The CDR3 is 15 residues long. Germline V gives CDR1 SNHLY, CDR2 FYNNEI.

The chain carries TRBV11-2 and TRBJ2-7; 9 nucleotides line up with TRBD1. The CDR3 length is 14 residues. Per the germline V gene, CDR1 is SGHAT and CDR2 is FQNNGV. V trimming: 4 bases; J trimming: 6 bases; junction bases outside the gene matches: 7. DNA for the CDR3: TGTGCCAGCAGCTCCACAGGGGGCTCGGGCGAGCAGTACTTC. Encoded protein: CASSSTGGSGEQYF. Complete variable domain (other parts from reference TRBV11-2 and TRBJ2-7): EAGVAQSPRYKIIEKRQSVAFWCNPISGHATLYWYQQILGQGPKLLIQFQNNGVVDDSQLPKDRFSAERLKGVDSTLKIQPAKLEDSAVYLCASSSTGGSGEQYFGPGTRLTVT.

The rearrangement joins TRBV7-9 to TRBJ1-2, with 11 bases fitting TRBD1. Germline lookup yields CDR1 SEHNR and CDR2 FQNEAQ (reference sequence). CDR3 size: 14 residues. With 1 base clipped from V and 6 bases from J, the junction kept 1 base outside the gene matches. The DNA of the CDR3 is TGTGCCAGCAGCTTAGGGACAGGGGGCCATGGCTACACCTTC. Amino acids: CASSLGTGGHGYTF.

The V call is TRBV4-1, the J call TRBJ2-3, with D possibly being TRBD1 (5 bases). V was cut by 8 bases and J by 5 bases, with 17 bases left in between. CDR3 length: 14 amino acids. Germline V gene sequence: CDR1 MGHRA, CDR2 YSYEKL. CDR3 amino acids: CASDQRGTGDTQYF. Here the CDR3 DNA reads TGCGCCAGCGACCAAAGGGGCACGGGAGATACGCAGTATTTT.

The V gene is TRBV18, the J gene TRBJ2-1; TRBD2 aligns across 10 bases. Germline V lookup: CDR1 KGHSH, CDR2 LQKENI. The CDR3 totals 15 residues. The V segment lost 2 bases and the J segment 4 bases; nucleotides outside the gene matches: 2. CDR3: CASSPGTSEYNEQFF. CDR3 coding DNA: TGTGCCAGCTCACCAGGGACTAGCGAATACAATGAGCAGTTCTTC. Combining the CDR3 with reference TRBV18 and TRBJ2-1 gives the whole variable domain NAGVMQNPRHLVRRRGQEARLRCSPMKGHSHVYWYRQLPEEGLKFMVYLQKENIIDESGMPKERFSAEFPKEGPSILRIQQVVRGDSAAYFCASSPGTSEYNEQFFGPGTRLTVL.

The chain has TRBV11-2 and TRBJ2-5; maybe TRBD1 (5 bases). The CDR3 is made up of 15 amino acids. Germline loops: CDR1 SGHAT, CDR2 FQNNGV. The V and J ends lost 1 base and 0 bases respectively, with 9 bases between them. DNA of the CDR3: TGTGCCAGCAGCTTAGCTGGGGCTTACCAAGAGACCCAGTACTTC. It yields the protein CASSLAGAYQETQYF.

CDR3 residues: CASSGASYEQYF. DNA of the CDR3: TGTGCCAGCAGTGGGGCGAGCTACGAGCAGTACTTC. V is TRBV2 and J is TRBJ2-7; no definite D call. V dropped 4 bases and J dropped 3 bases, with 7 bases sitting between them. This CDR3 is 12 amino acids long. CDR1 is SNHLY, CDR2 FYNNEI, per germline.

The rearrangement links TRBV4-1 to TRBJ2-3; D unclear. The CDR3 runs to 14 residues. Germline V CDR1 and CDR2: MGHRA, YSYEKL. The V end lost 1 base, the J end lost 4 bases, and 9 bases lay between the germline ends. CDR3 sequence reads: CASSQVRGPDTQYF. The CDR3, as DNA: TGCGCCAGCAGCCAAGTGCGCGGCCCAGATACGCAGTATTTT.

The count of this clone is one. The chain is built from TRBV11-2 and TRBJ1-2, with TRBD1 identical over 10 bases. The germline V gene encodes CDR1 SGHAT and CDR2 FQNNGV. V lost 3 bases and J lost 0; bases outside the gene matches: 1. The CDR3 contains 15 residues. The CDR3 region has the DNA TGTGCCAGCAGCTTGACAGGGGGCGCTAACTATGGCTACACCTTC. It specifies CASSLTGGANYGYTF. Supplemented by reference TRBV11-2 and TRBJ1-2, the full variable domain reads EAGVAQSPRYKIIEKRQSVAFWCNPISGHATLYWYQQILGQGPKLLIQFQNNGVVDDSQLPKDRFSAERLKGVDSTLKIQPAKLEDSAVYLCASSLTGGANYGYTFGSGTRLTVV.

The J gene is TRBJ1-3, the V gene TRBV6-5; 7 positions match TRBD1. Germline values: CDR1 MNHEY, CDR2 SVGAGI. V gave up 6 bases and J gave up 1 base; unmatched junction bases: 6. The CDR3 has 15 amino acids. CDR3 sequence: CASRRQGVSGNTIYF. The CDR3 bases are TGTGCCAGCAGGAGACAGGGAGTGTCTGGAAACACCATATATTTT.

The V call is TRBV4-1, the J call TRBJ1-2; no definite D call. Trimming removed 1 base at V and 7 bases at J, with 7 bases between. The CDR3 spans 12 residues. In germline, CDR1 is MGHRA, CDR2 YSYEKL. CDR3 region: CASSQALSGYTF. CDR3 nucleotide sequence: TGCGCCAGCAGCCAAGCTCTATCTGGCTACACCTTC.

The chain is built from TRBV7-9 and TRBJ2-2; 8 bases are shared with TRBD2. The V gene's germline CDR1 is SEHNR and CDR2 FQNEAQ (reference sequence). The CDR3 sequence is 15 residues long. V was clipped by 4 bases and J by 7 bases; unmatched bases: 8. The CDR3 nucleotides are TGTGCCAGCAGCTCCCCGGGAGGGGCTAGCGGGGAGCTGTTTTTT. It encodes CASSSPGGASGELFF.

The chain couples TRBV7-2 to TRBJ2-7, with 9 bases that match TRBD2. V gave up 1 base and J gave up 3 bases; unmatched junction bases: 10. The CDR3 totals 17 residues. Germline values: CDR1 SGHTA, CDR2 FQGNSA. This CDR3 reads CASSLVPSGTTDYEQYF. CDR3 sequence (DNA): TGTGCCAGCAGCTTAGTCCCTAGCGGGACGACCGACTACGAGCAGTACTTC. Supplemented by reference TRBV7-2 and TRBJ2-7, the full variable domain reads GAGVSQSPSNKVTEKGKDVELRCDPISGHTALYWYRQSLGQGLEFLIYFQGNSAPDKSGLPSDRFSAERTGGSVSTLTIQRTQQEDSAVYLCASSLVPSGTTDYEQYFGPGTRLTVT.

This clone showed up just once. V usage is TRBV28 and J usage is TRBJ1-1; unclear D gene. V was cut by 7 bases and J by 5 bases, with 20 bases left in between. Germline V lookup: CDR1 MDHEN, CDR2 SYDVKM. The CDR3 sequence is 15 residues long. CDR3 sequence: CASILVGPLLTEAFF. The CDR3 DNA reads TGTGCCAGCATCCTGGTTGGGCCGCTTCTTACTGAAGCTTTCTTT.

The gene calls are TRBV23-1 and TRBJ1-4; no clear D. TRBV23-1 is designated an ORF whose function remains uncertain. Trimming took 1 base from V and 7 from J, leaving 16 bases between them. The CDR3 is made up of 16 amino acids. The CDR3: CASSQFQCGLLEKLFF. The CDR3 bases are TGCGCCAGCAGTCAATTTCAGTGCGGCTTGCTTGAAAAACTGTTTTTT.

This chain links TRBV25-1 with TRBJ2-5; maybe TRBD2 (6 bases). Germline CDR1 reads MGHDK; CDR2 reads SYGVNS. The CDR3 has 15 residues. Deletions cut 3 bases from V and 2 bases from J, with 13 bases between. Written as DNA, the CDR3 is TGTGCCAGCAGTGAGCCCCGGGGGTCGCAAGAGACCCAGTACTTC. Protein product: CASSEPRGSQETQYF.

This CDR3 is CASSPGGANTGELFF. The CDR3 DNA reads as TGTGCCAGCTCACCCGGGGGGGCGAACACCGGGGAGCTGTTTTTT. V and J are TRBV18 and TRBJ2-2; 8 bases map to TRBD2. The CDR3 runs to 15 residues. CDR1 and CDR2 (germline): KGHSH, LQKENI. Trimming at V came to 3 bases and at J to 0 bases, leaving 0 bases not matched to a gene.

J is TRBJ2-1 and V is TRBV5-1; perhaps TRBD1 as D (6 bases). The CDR3 is made up of 14 amino acids. Germline CDR1 SGHRS, CDR2 YFSETQ. The germline V and J ends were trimmed by 2 bases and 6 bases, with 12 bases remaining between them. CDR3 sequence reads: CASSFRDTFNEQFF. In nucleotides, the CDR3 is TGCGCCAGCAGCTTCCGGGACACCTTCAATGAGCAGTTCTTC. Drawing the rest from reference TRBV5-1 and TRBJ2-1, the complete variable domain is KAGVTQTPRYLIKTRGQQVTLSCSPISGHRSVSWYQQTPGQGLQFLFEYFSETQRNKGNFPGRFSGRQFSNSRSEMNVSTLELGDSALYLCASSFRDTFNEQFFGPGTRLTVL.

The rearrangement joins TRBV4-2 to TRBJ1-2; D might be TRBD1 (6 bases). Per germline, CDR1 LGHNA and CDR2 YNFKEQ. Between the trimmed V and J ends, which lost 1 base and 0 bases, there was a span of 15 bases. The CDR3 spans 17 residues. CDR3 nucleotide sequence: TGTGCCAGCAGCCAAGGGTTTCGACAGGCTGCTAACTATGGCTACACCTTC. This sequence encodes CASSQGFRQAANYGYTF.

The chain uses TRBV2 and TRBJ1-3; D is unclear. With 3 bases removed from V and 3 bases from J, the gap between germline ends came to 9 bases. The CDR3 sequence is 14 residues long. Germline V gene data show CDR1 as SNHLY and CDR2 as FYNNEI. DNA for the CDR3: TGTGCCAGCAGTGAGAACACAGTTGGAAACACCATATATTTT. It encodes CASSENTVGNTIYF.

The rearrangement links TRBV6-6 to TRBJ1-2, with 7 bases matching TRBD1. The CDR3 is 15 residues long. V lost 5 bases and J lost 0; bases outside the gene matches: 6. In germline, CDR1 is MNHNY, CDR2 SVGAGI (reference sequence). Here the CDR3 DNA reads TGTGCCAGCAGTGGGACAGCCTCTACTAACTATGGCTACACCTTC. It specifies CASSGTASTNYGYTF.

V gene TRBV11-2 combines with J gene TRBJ1-3, with D uncertain. Germline V gene data show CDR1 as SGHAT and CDR2 as FQNNGV. Trimming removed 5 bases at V and 2 bases at J, with 13 bases between. The CDR3 length is 15 residues. CDR3: CASSPGRVPGNTIYF. CDR3 DNA: TGTGCCAGCAGCCCGGGGAGGGTCCCTGGAAACACCATATATTTT.

This chain uses TRBV5-1 with TRBJ1-2; TRBD1 agrees at 7 bases. This CDR3 is built from 13 residues. CDR1 SGHRS and CDR2 YFSETQ come from the germline V gene. Unmatched junction bases numbered 4, after V lost 2 bases and J lost 6 bases. The CDR3 DNA sequence: TGCGCCAGCAGCTTCGGAGGGGGCAATGGCTACACCTTC. It encodes CASSFGGGNGYTF.

The chain combines TRBV6-5 with TRBJ1-2, with a possible D match to TRBD1 (5 bases). CDR1 is MNHEY and CDR2 is SVGAGI in the germline V gene. The CDR3 is 14 residues long. V gave up 5 bases and J gave up 8 bases, with 18 bases separating them. The CDR3 nucleotides are TGTGCCAGCAGTCCACCTACAGGCCTCGGGGGCTACACCTTC. This codes for CASSPPTGLGGYTF.

This chain joins TRBV7-3 and TRBJ2-5; a possible D gene is TRBD1 (6 bases). In germline, CDR1 is SGHTA, CDR2 FQGTGA. V lost 3 bases and J lost 5, with 10 bases in between. The CDR3 length is 13 residues. The CDR3 nucleotides are TGTGCCAGCAGCTTCAGGGGTGGGGAGACCCAGTACTTC. Amino acid sequence: CASSFRGGETQYF.